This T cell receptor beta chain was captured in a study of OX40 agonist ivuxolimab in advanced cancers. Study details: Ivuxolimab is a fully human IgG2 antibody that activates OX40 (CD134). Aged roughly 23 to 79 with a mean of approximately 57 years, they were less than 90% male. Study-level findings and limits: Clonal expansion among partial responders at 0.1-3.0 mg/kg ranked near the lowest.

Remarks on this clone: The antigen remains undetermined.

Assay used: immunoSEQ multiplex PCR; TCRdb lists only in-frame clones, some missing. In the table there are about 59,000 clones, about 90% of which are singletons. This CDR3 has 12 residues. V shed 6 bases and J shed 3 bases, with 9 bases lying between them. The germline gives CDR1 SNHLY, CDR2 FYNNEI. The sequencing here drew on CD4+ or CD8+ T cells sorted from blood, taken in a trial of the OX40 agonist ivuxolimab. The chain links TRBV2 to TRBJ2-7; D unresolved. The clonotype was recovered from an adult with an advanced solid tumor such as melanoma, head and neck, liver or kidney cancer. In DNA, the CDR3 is TGTGCCAGCAGCCCTCACAGCTACGAGCAGTACTTC. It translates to CASSPHSYEQYF.